The entry that follows covers one TCR beta chain sequence. Its antigen remains unknown. Germline V gene data show CDR1 as SQVTM and CDR2 as ANQGSEA. Unmatched junction bases numbered 7, after V lost 7 bases and J lost 4 bases. The CDR3 has 14 amino acids. Using immunoSEQ multiplex PCR, the repertoire was profiled, and TCRdb retains in-frame clones only, with some absent. Here the sample spans approximately 32,000 clones, more than 70% being singletons. The record originates from a study of STAT5B mutations in CD4+ large granular lymphocyte leukemia. Points from the study as a whole: No patients shared main leukemic clonotypes, though around 25% appeared at low frequency elsewhere. Compared with healthy controls (2/35), patient top clones favored TRBV06 (8/27). Patient CD4-sorted repertoires stayed more clonal than healthy ones after leukemic-clone removal.

Buffy coats from healthy blood donors served as controls. V and J are TRBV29-1 and TRBJ2-1, with 10 bases fitting TRBD2. The clonotype comes from a human donor in good health. Specimen: CD4+ T cells from blood buffy coats. CDR3 sequence (DNA): TGCAGCGAGGCCCGGACTAGCGGATACAATGAGCAGTTCTTC. Translation gives CSEARTSGYNEQFF.